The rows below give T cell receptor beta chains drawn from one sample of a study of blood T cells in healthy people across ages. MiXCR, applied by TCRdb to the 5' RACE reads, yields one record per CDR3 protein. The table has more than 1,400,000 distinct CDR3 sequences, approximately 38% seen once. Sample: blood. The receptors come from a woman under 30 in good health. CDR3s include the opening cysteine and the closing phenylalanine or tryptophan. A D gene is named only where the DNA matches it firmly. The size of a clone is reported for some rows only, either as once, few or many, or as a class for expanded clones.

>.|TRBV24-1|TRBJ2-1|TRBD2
TGTGCCACCAAAGCAGCGGGAGGGCCTCAAAATGAGCAGTTCTTC
CATKAAGGPQNEQFF
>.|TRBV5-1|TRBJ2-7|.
TGCGCCAGCAGCTCTTCCCGGGAATACTACGAGCAGTACTTC
CASSSSREYYEQYF
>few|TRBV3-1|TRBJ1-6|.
TGTGCCAGCAGCCCACGGGGGACCTCCTATAATTCACCCCTCCACTTT
CASSPRGTSYNSPLHF
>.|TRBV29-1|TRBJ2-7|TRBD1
TGCAGCGTTGGCGAGGACAGGGGGCACGAGCAGTACTTC
CSVGEDRGHEQYF
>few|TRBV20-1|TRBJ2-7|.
TGCAGTGCTAGAGACCTACCCGGGGGACCCACCTACGAGCAGTACTTC
CSARDLPGGPTYEQYF
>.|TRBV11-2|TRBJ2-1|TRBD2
TGTGCCAGCAGCTTAGGGGAAGCGGGAGAAAAGTACAATGAGCAGTTCTTC
CASSLGEAGEKYNEQFF
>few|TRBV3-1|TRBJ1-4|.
TGTGCCAGCAGCCTCAGGGTACCTAATGAAAAACTGTTTTTT
CASSLRVPNEKLFF
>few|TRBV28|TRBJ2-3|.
TGTGCCAGCAGTTACCCGAAGTTCGATACGCAGTATTTT
CASSYPKFDTQYF
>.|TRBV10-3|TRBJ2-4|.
TGTGCCATCAGTGCCAATACGGGCTCGGCGGACAATGAGCAGTACTTC
CAISANTGSADNEQYF
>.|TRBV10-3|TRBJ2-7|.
TGTGCCATCAGTGAGTCGGGCCGGGGCACCTACGAGCAGTACTTC
CAISESGRGTYEQYF
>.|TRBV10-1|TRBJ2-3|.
TGCGCCAGCAGAATGACAGACCCGTGGGGCACAGATACGCAGTATTTT
CASRMTDPWGTDTQYF
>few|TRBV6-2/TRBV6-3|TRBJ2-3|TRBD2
TGTGCCAGCAGTTACTCTACCCTACTAGCGGGAGGGCCCACAGATACGCAGTATTTT
CASSYSTLLAGGPTDTQYF
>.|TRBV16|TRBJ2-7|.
TGTGCCAGCAGCCAATCAGGGGTCTCCTACGAGCAGTACTTC
CASSQSGVSYEQYF
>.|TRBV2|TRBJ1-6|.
TGTGCCAGCAGCGACCAGCCCAATTCACCCCTCCACTTT
CASSDQPNSPLHF
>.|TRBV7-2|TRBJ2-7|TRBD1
TGTGCCAGCAGCCTTGACAGGGCTAGCTCCTACAATGAGCAGTACTTC
CASSLDRASSYNEQYF
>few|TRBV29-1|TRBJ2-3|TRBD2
TGCAGCGGGTCGGGACTAGCGGGGGGGGGCACAGATACGCAGTATTTT
CSGSGLAGGGTDTQYF
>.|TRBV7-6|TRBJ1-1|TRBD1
TGTGCCAGCAGCTTTACAGCCCCGGGACAGGGGCCTGAAGCTTTCTTT
CASSFTAPGQGPEAFF
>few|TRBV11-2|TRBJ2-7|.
TGTGCCAGCAGCTTAGCGGGAAAGTTGTACGAGCAGTACTTC
CASSLAGKLYEQYF
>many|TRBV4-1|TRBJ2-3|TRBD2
TGCGCCAGCAGCCAAGAATCGTCGGGGACTATTAAGCAGTATTTT
CASSQESSGTIKQYF
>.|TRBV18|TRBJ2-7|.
TGTGCCAGCTCGCCGGCTACCTCAACCTACGAGCGGTACTTC
CASSPATSTYERYF
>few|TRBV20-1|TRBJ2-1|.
TGCAGTGCTAGGACGGCCGTCTATTATGAGCAGTTCTTC
CSARTAVYYEQFF
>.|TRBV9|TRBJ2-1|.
TGTGCCAGCAGCCTGCGGGGGCAATACAATGAGCAGTTCTTC
CASSLRGQYNEQFF
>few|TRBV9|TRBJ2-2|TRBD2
TGTGCCAGCAGCGTAGAAGAGTTGGCTAGCGGGGGGTTTACCGGGGAGCTGTTTTTT
CASSVEELASGGFTGELFF
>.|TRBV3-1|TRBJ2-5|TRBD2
TGTGCCAGCAGCCAAGATGATATTCGAGCGGGAGCGGTGGAGACCCAGTACTTC
CASSQDDIRAGAVETQYF
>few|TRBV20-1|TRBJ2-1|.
TGCAGTGCTAGAGTCAGGTCGGACTTGAACTACAATGAGCAGTTCTTC
CSARVRSDLNYNEQFF
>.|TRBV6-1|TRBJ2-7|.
TGTGCCAGCAGTGAAGCGGGAAGGGCCTACGAGCAGTACTTC
CASSEAGRAYEQYF
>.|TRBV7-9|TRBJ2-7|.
TGTGCCAGCAGTTCAGCGGTCGAGCAGTACTTC
CASSSAVEQYF
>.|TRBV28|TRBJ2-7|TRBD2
TGTGCCAGCTCGAGCGGGAGAGTAGCCTACAATGAGCAGTACTTC
CASSSGRVAYNEQYF
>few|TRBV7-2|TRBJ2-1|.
TGTGCCAGCAGTCGAGGGGCTATCTACAATGAGCAGTTCTTC
CASSRGAIYNEQFF
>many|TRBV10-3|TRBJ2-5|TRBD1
TGTGCCTTCAGGGGACAGGGAGAAGAGACCCAGTACTTC
CAFRGQGEETQYF
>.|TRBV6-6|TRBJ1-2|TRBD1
TGTGCCAGCAGTTCCGCCGAGACAGGGGCCTATGGCTACACCTTC
CASSSAETGAYGYTF
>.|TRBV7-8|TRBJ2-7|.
TGTGCCAGCAGCTTTGGGGACTTCTACAATGAGCAGTACTTC
CASSFGDFYNEQYF
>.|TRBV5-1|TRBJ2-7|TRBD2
TGCGCCAGCAGCTTGGAAGGGCGGGGGACCTACGAGCAGTACTTC
CASSLEGRGTYEQYF
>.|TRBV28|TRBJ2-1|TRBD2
TGTGCCAGCCCCCCGCCGGGAGGTGTGGCTAATGAGCAGTTCTTC
CASPPPGGVANEQFF
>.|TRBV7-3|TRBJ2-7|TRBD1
TGTGCCAGCAGCTTAGGTAGTGGACAGGGGACCTACGAGCAGTACTTC
CASSLGSGQGTYEQYF
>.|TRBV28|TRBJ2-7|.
TGTGCCAGCAGTTCCCGAGTCCTTTCCGAAATTAACTCCTACGAGCAGTACTTC
CASSSRVLSEINSYEQYF
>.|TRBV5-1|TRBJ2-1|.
TGCGCCAGCAGCCCCGGGGCTGCAAGCTCCTACAAGGAGCAGTTCTTC
CASSPGAASSYKEQFF
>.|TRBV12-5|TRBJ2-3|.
TGTGCTAGTGGTATTGGTTTCGGGGCGGTAAACACAGATACGCAGTATTTT
CASGIGFGAVNTDTQYF
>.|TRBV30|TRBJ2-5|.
TGTGCCTGGAGTCTCTGGCGTGAAGAGACCCAGTACTTC
CAWSLWREETQYF
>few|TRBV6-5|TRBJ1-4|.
TGTGCCAGCAGTTACTACCCGGAGAGGCCAAGGGTGGAAAAACTGTTTTTT
CASSYYPERPRVEKLFF
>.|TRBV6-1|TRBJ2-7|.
TGTGCCAGCAGAAAAACCTCAACCGGGACTTACAATGAGCAGTACTTC
CASRKTSTGTYNEQYF
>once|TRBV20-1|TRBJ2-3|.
TGCAGTGCCCCAAGAGCAGCAAAGTCAGATACGCAGTATTTT
CSAPRAAKSDTQYF
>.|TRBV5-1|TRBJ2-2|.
TGCGCCAGCAGCTTGGAGGTGGGGAAGAACACCGGGGAGCTGTTTTTT
CASSLEVGKNTGELFF
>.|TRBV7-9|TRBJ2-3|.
TGTGCCAGCAGCTATAAGACCGAAGATACGCAGTATTTT
CASSYKTEDTQYF
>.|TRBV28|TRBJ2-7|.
TGTGCCAGCAGTTTGTGGCCTTACGAGCAGTACTTC
CASSLWPYEQYF
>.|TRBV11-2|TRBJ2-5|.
TGTGCCAGCAGCTTAGAGCCCTACAATGAGCAGTACTTC
CASSLEPYNEQYF
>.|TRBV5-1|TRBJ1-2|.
TGCGCCAGCAGCTCTCGGGCTGATCGGGATGGCTACACCTTC
CASSSRADRDGYTF
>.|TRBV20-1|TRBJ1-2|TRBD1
TGCAGTGCTAGAGACCGGGACAGGGGGCAATATGGCTACACCTTC
CSARDRDRGQYGYTF
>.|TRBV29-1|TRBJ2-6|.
TGCAGCGTTGTGGGGGCTCAGGACAGTCTGTATGGGGCCAACGTCCTGACTTTC
CSVVGAQDSLYGANVLTF
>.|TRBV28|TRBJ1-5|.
TGTGCCAGCAGTTTCCCTCAGCCCCGTACCGAACAGCCCCAGCATTTT
CASSFPQPRTEQPQHF
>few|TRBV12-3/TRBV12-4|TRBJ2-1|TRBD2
TGTGCCAGCAGTCCCCCGAGCCGGCTGGCGGGGGGATATGAGCAGTTCTTC
CASSPPSRLAGGYEQFF
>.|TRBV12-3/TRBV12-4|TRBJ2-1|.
TGTGCCAGCGAAAAGAGCTCCTACAATGAGCAGTTCTTC
CASEKSSYNEQFF
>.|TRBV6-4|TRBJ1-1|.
TGTGCCAGCAGGCAACAGGGAGGTTACACTGAAGCTTTCTTT
CASRQQGGYTEAFF